This T cell receptor beta chain was captured by sequencing in a study of shared clonotypes between healthy human individuals. Profiling relied on immunoSEQ multiplex PCR, and the TCRdb table lists in-frame clones only, not all of them. The sample lists 330,000 or so clones; about 74% were seen once. Findings of the study overall: Against clonotypes common to all four donors, non-shared ones had lower generation probabilities.

Details on this clone: Its specificity is unknown.

The CDR3 is 15 residues long. CDR1 and CDR2 (germline): SGHNT, YYREEE (reference sequence). Deletions cut 4 bases from V and 0 bases from J, with 10 bases between. This receptor was identified in a young man in good health. This chain connects TRBV5-4 to TRBJ1-4, with TRBD1 as a possible D gene (5 bases). The sample taken for sequencing was memory CD4+ T cells sorted from blood. Regarding subset: CD45RA-negative fraction. CDR3 loop: CASSPDSATNEKLFF. Here the CDR3 DNA reads TGTGCCAGCAGCCCCGACAGTGCAACTAATGAAAAACTGTTTTTT.